A single sample is the source of the 28 T cell receptor beta chains below, sequenced in a study of shared clonotypes between healthy human individuals. Positive CCR7 selection of CD45RO-negative cells yielded the naive CD8 cells, and terminally differentiated effector memory CD45RA+ cells were excluded. The protocol was immunoSEQ multiplex PCR, while the TCRdb copy is restricted to in-frame clones and leaves out a portion. The sample includes nearly 600,000 clones, 95% to 96% of them seen just once. Material: naive CD8+ T cells sorted from blood. The receptors here all came from a woman aged 25 to 45 in good health.

The rearrangement links TRBV5-6 to TRBJ2-7; 8 bases align to TRBD2. Unmatched junction bases numbered 11, after V lost 6 bases and J lost 6 bases. This CDR3 spans 14 amino acids. Germline V gene lookup returns CDR1 SGHDT and CDR2 YYEEEE. The CDR3 loop reads CASKAGAGVAEQYF. CDR3 bases: TGTGCCAGCAAAGCCGGAGCGGGAGTAGCCGAGCAGTACTTC.

The V gene is TRBV4-2, the J gene TRBJ1-1; maybe TRBD1 (5 bases). The CDR3 loop spans 16 amino acids. The germline gives CDR1 LGHNA, CDR2 YNFKEQ. V lost 4 bases and J 3 bases, leaving 18 bases between the germline ends. As DNA, the CDR3 is TGTGCCAGCAGCCCCGACAGTTCGCTATCGCACACTGAAGCTTTCTTT. Translation gives CASSPDSSLSHTEAFF.

The rearrangement joins TRBV7-6 to TRBJ2-1, with 7 bases fitting TRBD2. Trimming took 5 bases from V and 3 from J; bases not matched to a gene: 7. The germline V gene encodes CDR1 SGHVS and CDR2 FNYEAQ. This CDR3 has 15 amino acids. CDR3 amino acids: CASSVREDFYNEQFF. CDR3 sequence (DNA): TGTGCCAGCAGCGTTCGGGAGGACTTCTACAATGAGCAGTTCTTC. Complete variable domain (other parts from reference TRBV7-6 and TRBJ2-1): GAGVSQSPRYKVTKRGQDVALRCDPISGHVSLYWYRQALGQGPEFLTYFNYEAQQDKSGLPNDRFSAERPEGSISTLTIQRTEQRDSAMYRCASSVREDFYNEQFFGPGTRLTVL.

This clone is a singleton in its sample. The rearrangement joins TRBV6-5 to TRBJ2-1, with a tentative D call TRBD2 (6 bases). The CDR3 is 15 residues long. The germline CDR1 and CDR2 sequences are MNHEY and SVGAGI. With 6 bases removed from V and 2 bases from J, the gap between germline ends came to 14 bases. The chain's CDR3 is CASSRGTPAYNEQFF. The CDR3 DNA reads TGTGCCAGCAGCCGCGGGACTCCGGCCTACAATGAGCAGTTCTTC.

The chain links TRBV18 to TRBJ1-2; 8 bases fit TRBD1. The germline V gene has CDR1 KGHSH and CDR2 LQKENI. There are 16 residues in the CDR3. J gave up 0 bases and V 2 bases, and 5 bases lay outside the gene matches. Written as DNA, the CDR3 is TGTGCCAGCTCACCAGGACAGGGAGTAGCTAACTATGGCTACACCTTC. Its translation: CASSPGQGVANYGYTF.

This chain links TRBV7-8 with TRBJ2-3; 9 positions match TRBD2. The V gene's germline CDR1 is SGHVS and CDR2 FQNEAQ. The CDR3 totals 15 residues. V shed 2 bases and J 3 bases; nucleotides not matched to a gene: 3. This CDR3 is CASSLYAGGTDTQYF. The CDR3 region has the DNA TGTGCCAGCAGCTTATATGCGGGAGGGACAGATACGCAGTATTTT.

The rearrangement joins TRBV10-2 to TRBJ1-1; D ambiguous. The CDR3 is 14 residues long. Germline CDR1 reads WSHSY; CDR2 reads SAAADI. The V end was cut by 0 bases, the J end by 5 bases, with 10 bases between. The CDR3 spells CASSESGLGTEAFF. The CDR3 DNA follows: TGCGCCAGCAGTGAGTCGGGCTTGGGGACTGAAGCTTTCTTT.

The chain links TRBV13 to TRBJ2-6, with D uncertain. Deletions cut 5 bases from V and 4 bases from J, with 12 bases between. Germline V CDR1 and CDR2: PRHDT, FYEKMQ (reference sequence). This CDR3 region has 15 residues. This CDR3 reads CASSPPPPGANVLTF. CDR3 DNA: TGTGCCAGCAGCCCGCCCCCCCCCGGGGCCAACGTCCTGACTTTC.

The rearrangement uses TRBV5-8 and TRBJ1-1; D remains ambiguous. This CDR3 region has 14 residues. Deletions cut 1 base from V and 0 bases from J, with 7 bases between. The germline V gene encodes CDR1 SGHTS and CDR2 YDEGEE. CDR3: CASSLRQLNTEAFF. The CDR3 coding sequence is TGTGCCAGCAGCTTGCGACAATTGAACACTGAAGCTTTCTTT. Together with reference TRBV5-8 and TRBJ1-1, the CDR3 gives the full variable domain: EAGVTQSPTHLIKTRGQQATLRCSPISGHTSVYWYQQALGLGLQFLLWYDEGEERNRGNFPPRFSGRQFPNYSSELNVNALELEDSALYLCASSLRQLNTEAFFGQGTRLTVV.

This chain uses TRBV30 with TRBJ1-5; D is undetermined. V lost 0 bases and J lost 1, with 10 bases in between. The CDR3 runs to 15 residues. CDR1 is GTSNPN, CDR2 SVGIG, per germline (reference sequence). In nucleotides, the CDR3 is TGTGCCTGGAGTGTAGCCGGTATCAGCAATCAGCCCCAGCATTTT. It specifies CAWSVAGISNQPQHF.

For this clone: Because the CDR3's place on the DNA is in doubt, the DNA is left out and the CDR3 is given as listed by TCRdb. This sequence joins TRBV2 and TRBJ2-1; TRBD2, the table's D call, lacks a check against the DNA. The CDR3 length equals 15 residues, ends included. CDR1 SNHLY and CDR2 FYNNEI come from the germline V gene. This CDR3 is CASSTSSLDYNEQFF.

The chain carries TRBV2 and TRBJ1-1; 8 nucleotides agree with TRBD1. The CDR3 sequence is 10 residues long. V was pared by 6 bases and J by 10 bases, with 1 base of the junction left unmatched. The germline gives CDR1 SNHLY, CDR2 FYNNEI. The CDR3 DNA sequence: TGTGCCAGCAGGGGGACAGGAGCTTTCTTT. Protein product: CASRGTGAFF.

The table lists this clone with a few counts. The chain uses TRBV28 and TRBJ1-5, with D maybe TRBD1 (5 bases). This CDR3 has 16 residues. V shed 6 bases and J shed 2 bases, with 17 bases lying between them. CDR1 MDHEN and CDR2 SYDVKM come from the germline V gene. The CDR3 spells CASRHTDTMGNQPQHF. In nucleotides, the CDR3 is TGTGCCAGCAGACACACGGACACCATGGGCAATCAGCCCCAGCATTTT.

The V call is TRBV10-1, the J call TRBJ2-7; TRBD2 might be the D (6 bases). CDR1 is WNHNN, CDR2 SYGVQD, per germline (reference sequence). The CDR3 contains 15 residues. V was shortened by 1 base and J by 2 bases, with 12 bases between the two germline ends. CDR3 sequence (DNA): TGCGCCAGCAGTGAGTTTGGAGGGGAAACCTACGAGCAGTACTTC. This sequence encodes CASSEFGGETYEQYF.

This sequence joins TRBV15 and TRBJ2-7, with D unclear. The V and J ends lost 5 bases and 3 bases respectively, with 14 bases between them. Germline lookup yields CDR1 LNHNV and CDR2 YYDKDF (reference sequence). The CDR3 has 14 residues. CDR3 amino acids: CATSESSRLYEQYF. The CDR3 DNA reads TGTGCCACCAGCGAAAGTTCGCGGCTCTACGAGCAGTACTTC.

The chain uses TRBV18 and TRBJ2-7; D unresolved. The CDR3 loop spans 15 amino acids. V shed 0 bases and J shed 2 bases, with 11 bases lying between them. CDR1 and CDR2 from the germline V gene are KGHSH and LQKENI. The CDR3 DNA reads TGTGCCAGCTCACCACCAGGCAGTCCTACCTACGAGCAGTACTTC. Its protein is CASSPPGSPTYEQYF. The whole variable domain, filled in from reference TRBV18 and TRBJ2-7, reads NAGVMQNPRHLVRRRGQEARLRCSPMKGHSHVYWYRQLPEEGLKFMVYLQKENIIDESGMPKERFSAEFPKEGPSILRIQQVVRGDSAAYFCASSPPGSPTYEQYFGPGTRLTVT.

V and J are TRBV7-9 and TRBJ1-4, with no clear D. Trimming removed 5 bases at V and 7 bases at J, with 14 bases between. This CDR3 has 14 amino acids. Germline V gene lookup returns CDR1 SEHNR and CDR2 FQNEAQ (reference sequence). The CDR3 sequence is CASSRDRELEKLFF. The CDR3 DNA reads as TGTGCCAGCAGCCGAGACCGGGAGCTTGAAAAACTGTTTTTT.

The rearrangement uses TRBV4-1 and TRBJ2-3; 9 bases are a match to TRBD2. Unmatched junction bases numbered 6, after V lost 2 bases and J lost 0 bases. The CDR3 length is 17 residues. Germline-derived CDR1 and CDR2 are MGHRA and YSYEKL. In DNA form, the CDR3 reads TGCGCCAGCAGCCAAACCCCGACTAGCGGAAGCACAGATACGCAGTATTTT. It encodes CASSQTPTSGSTDTQYF.

V is TRBV28 and J is TRBJ1-5; D ambiguous. Germline assignment: CDR1 MDHEN and CDR2 SYDVKM. The V and J ends lost 3 bases and 3 bases respectively, with 9 bases between them. The CDR3 is 14 amino acids. As DNA, the CDR3 is TGTGCCAGCAGTTTTGGCCAGGACAATCAGCCCCAGCATTTT. Translated: CASSFGQDNQPQHF. Drawing the rest from reference TRBV28 and TRBJ1-5, the complete variable domain is DVKVTQSSRYLVKRTGEKVFLECVQDMDHENMFWYRQDPGLGLRLIYFSYDVKMKEKGDIPEGYSVSREKKERFSLILESASTNQTSMYLCASSFGQDNQPQHFGDGTRLSIL.

The chain combines TRBV10-2 with TRBJ2-2; D possibly corresponds to TRBD1 (5 bases). V was trimmed by 2 bases and J by 1 base, leaving 8 bases between them. Germline lookup yields CDR1 WSHSY and CDR2 SAAADI. This CDR3 has 15 amino acids. This CDR3 is CASSEETENTGELFF. The CDR3 nucleotides are TGCGCCAGCAGTGAGGAGACAGAGAACACCGGGGAGCTGTTTTTT.

The CDR3 loop is CASSSPGPAYEQYF. The CDR3 DNA sequence: TGTGCCAGCAGCTCACCGGGACCCGCCTACGAGCAGTACTTC. The rearrangement joins TRBV13 to TRBJ2-7, with D perhaps matching TRBD1 or TRBD2 (5 bases each). CDR1 and CDR2 from the germline V gene are PRHDT and FYEKMQ (reference sequence). The CDR3 is 14 residues long. V was pared by 4 bases and J by 2 bases, with 12 bases between.

The chain combines TRBV15 with TRBJ2-1; maybe TRBD2 (5 bases). CDR3 size: 14 residues. Germline CDR1 reads LNHNV; CDR2 reads YYDKDF (reference sequence). V gave up 5 bases and J gave up 2 bases, with 10 bases separating them. DNA for the CDR3: TGTGCCACCAGCGGCTGGGAGCCCTACAATGAGCAGTTCTTC. Amino acids: CATSGWEPYNEQFF.

DNA of the CDR3: TGTGCCAGCAGCCTGGGTGGGCCCAGTGAAAAACTGTTTTTT. Its translation is CASSLGGPSEKLFF. The chain couples TRBV7-6 to TRBJ1-4; D remains unclear. The length of the CDR3 is 14 residues. Germline V gene sequence: CDR1 SGHVS, CDR2 FNYEAQ. Trimming removed 5 bases at V and 7 bases at J, with 14 bases between.

CDR3 in DNA: TGTGCCAGCAGCAAGGCCGGAGGGCCAAATGAGCAGTTCTTC. Translated, it gives CASSKAGGPNEQFF. This rearrangement joins TRBV11-2 to TRBJ2-1, with D maybe TRBD2 (6 bases). Germline V gene lookup returns CDR1 SGHAT and CDR2 FQNNGV. The CDR3 loop spans 14 amino acids. Trimming cost V 5 bases and J 7 bases, with 15 bases left between them.

CDR3 nucleotides: TGTGCCATCAGGCCGGGACTAGCGGAAAACACCGGGGAGCTGTTTTTT. Amino acids: CAIRPGLAENTGELFF. The rearrangement links TRBV10-3 to TRBJ2-2; 11 nucleotides align to TRBD2. Trimming cost V 6 bases and J 2 bases; bases outside gene matches: 5. Germline assignment: CDR1 ENHRY and CDR2 SYGVKD. The CDR3 covers 16 residues.

The chain is built from TRBV4-2 and TRBJ2-7, with D possibly being TRBD2 (5 bases). The V gene lost 0 bases and the J gene lost 0 bases, with 12 bases spanning the gap. Germline CDR1 is LGHNA and CDR2 is YNFKEQ. This CDR3 spans 16 amino acids. CDR3 sequence reads: CASSQEAVASSYEQYF. In DNA form, the CDR3 reads TGTGCCAGCAGCCAAGAAGCGGTTGCGAGCTCCTACGAGCAGTACTTC.

A remark on this clone: The junction and the germline gene differ at one end; a read error may be behind it. The V and J genes are TRBV27 and TRBJ2-7, with D unclear. This CDR3 has 14 amino acids. Per the germline V gene, CDR1 is MNHEY and CDR2 is SMNVEV (reference sequence). DNA of the CDR3: TGTGCCAGCAGGGCCTTAGTAAACTCCCACGAGCAGTACTTC. Translated: CASRALVNSHEQYF.

The chain links TRBV5-6 to TRBJ1-3; D is unresolved. This CDR3 spans 14 amino acids. The V gene lost 4 bases and the J gene lost 4 bases, with 12 bases spanning the gap. The germline gives CDR1 SGHDT, CDR2 YYEEEE. CDR3 DNA: TGTGCCAGCAGCGCCCCCGTGGCCGGAAACACCATATATTTT. Amino acid sequence: CASSAPVAGNTIYF.